The table lists the clone carrying this TCR beta chain with a few counts. The sample belongs to a study of low-dose radiotherapy and immunotherapy resistance in tumors. TRAV and TRBV primers primed cDNA for both TCRalpha and TCRbeta. PCR amplification of the TCRs was performed with Phusion for about 20 PCR cycles, and it relied on a constant-region primer together with a V-primer adapter. TCRdb itself ran the reads through MiXCR, one entry per CDR3 protein. The sample shows around 10,000 distinct CDR3 sequences, 51% of them seen only once. Losses at the gene ends were 3 bases for V and 0 bases for J; bases not matched to a gene: 5. Per germline, CDR1 MGHRA and CDR2 YSYEKL. The CDR3 length is 15 residues.

The chain couples TRBV4-1 to TRBJ2-7; 7 bases are a match to TRBD1. The origin of this receptor is a human donor with advanced metastatic prostate, ovarian, gallbladder or colorectal cancer (not recorded which). This table probably holds off-target reads from a library built for another chain. CDR3: CASSQGTEGSYEQYF. DNA for the CDR3: TGCGCCAGCAGCCAGGGGACAGAAGGCTCCTACGAGCAGTACTTC.